What follows are 5 T cell receptor beta chains derived from one specimen sequenced in a study of beta chain features in type 1 diabetes. What was sequenced were expressed TCRB transcripts, since all of the isolated RNA had been reverse transcribed. This table comes from immunoSEQ multiplex PCR, and its TCRdb copy is limited to in-frame clones, with some not included. The sample lists 450,000 to 600,000 clones, 25% to 35% occurring once. The specimen sequenced was naive CD4+ T cells from blood. All receptors come from a man aged 18 to 29 in good health.

The rearrangement links TRBV5-1 to TRBJ2-7; TRBD2 matches 7 bases. The CDR3 extends over 14 amino acids. The trim removed 4 bases at V and 2 bases at J, leaving 6 bases unmatched. Germline V gene lookup returns CDR1 SGHRS and CDR2 YFSETQ. The CDR3 spells CASSIGLVAYEQYF. CDR3 DNA sequence: TGCGCCAGCAGCATAGGACTAGTGGCCTACGAGCAGTACTTC.

The rearrangement links TRBV7-9 to TRBJ2-1, with a possible D match to TRBD1 (6 bases). The V end was cut by 5 bases, the J end by 4 bases, with 15 bases between. Germline V gene data show CDR1 as SEHNR and CDR2 as FQNEAQ (reference sequence). The CDR3 consists of 15 residues. This CDR3 is CASSSGQHLYNEQFF. The CDR3 region has the DNA TGTGCCAGCAGCAGCGGACAGCATCTTTACAATGAGCAGTTCTTC. Combining the CDR3 with reference TRBV7-9 and TRBJ2-1 gives the whole variable domain DTGVSQNPRHKITKRGQNVTFRCDPISEHNRLYWYRQTLGQGPEFLTYFQNEAQLEKSRLLSDRFSAERPKGSFSTLEIQRTEQGDSAMYLCASSSGQHLYNEQFFGPGTRLTVL.

The gene calls are TRBV30 and TRBJ2-3; the D gene is possibly TRBD2 (5 bases). CDR3 length: 16 amino acids. The germline gives CDR1 GTSNPN, CDR2 SVGIG (reference sequence). Trimming removed 6 bases from V and 4 bases from J, with 23 bases in between. In DNA, the CDR3 is TGTGCCTGTACCCGTCGGATCGGGGTGATTGCAGATACGCAGTATTTT. This translates into CACTRRIGVIADTQYF.

V is TRBV10-3 and J is TRBJ2-1, with 7 bases fitting TRBD1. This CDR3 is 12 amino acids long. The germline V gene has CDR1 ENHRY and CDR2 SYGVKD. Trimming at V came to 4 bases and at J to 8 bases, leaving 2 bases not matched to a gene. CDR3 sequence reads: CAISGTGDEQFF. The CDR3 nucleotides are TGTGCCATCAGTGGCACAGGGGATGAGCAGTTCTTC.

The V gene is TRBV7-2, the J gene TRBJ2-3; D not certain. The CDR3 consists of 12 residues. V lost 5 bases and J lost 7, with 10 bases in between. CDR1 is SGHTA, CDR2 FQGNSA, per germline. The CDR3 protein is CASSVDLYTQYF. DNA for the CDR3: TGTGCCAGCAGCGTCGACTTATATACGCAGTATTTT. Full variable domain (outside the CDR3, taken from reference TRBV7-2 and TRBJ2-3): GAGVSQSPSNKVTEKGKDVELRCDPISGHTALYWYRQSLGQGLEFLIYFQGNSAPDKSGLPSDRFSAERTGGSVSTLTIQRTQQEDSAVYLCASSVDLYTQYFGPGTRLTVL.